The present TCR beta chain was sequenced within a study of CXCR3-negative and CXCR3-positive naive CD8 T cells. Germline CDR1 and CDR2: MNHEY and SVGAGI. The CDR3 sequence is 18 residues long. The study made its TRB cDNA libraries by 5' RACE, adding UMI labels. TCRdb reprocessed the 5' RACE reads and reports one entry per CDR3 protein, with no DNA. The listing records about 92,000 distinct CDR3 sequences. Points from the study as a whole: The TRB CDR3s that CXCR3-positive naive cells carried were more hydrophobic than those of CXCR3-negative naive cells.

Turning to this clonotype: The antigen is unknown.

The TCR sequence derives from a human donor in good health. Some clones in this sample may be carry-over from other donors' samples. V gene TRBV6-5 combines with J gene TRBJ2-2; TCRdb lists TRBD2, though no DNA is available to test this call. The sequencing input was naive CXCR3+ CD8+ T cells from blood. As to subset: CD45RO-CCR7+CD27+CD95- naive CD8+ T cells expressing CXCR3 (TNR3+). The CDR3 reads CASSYQLAGGSHTGELFF.